Given below is one TCR beta chain in context. The antigen is unknown. The data originate from a study of PD-1 blockade in classical Hodgkin lymphoma. Time point denoted: cycle 4 day 1 (C4D1), after more than 5 weeks of nivolumab. Brentuximab vedotin exposure varied among the patients, all of whom had relapsed after autologous stem cell transplantation. Isolation of CD4+ T cells from thawed PBMCs was performed by magnetic negative selection. Complete response, partial response or progressive disease was each patient's best response. Here immunoSEQ multiplex PCR was the method, and the copy in TCRdb shows in-frame clones only, minus some. The table shows roughly 30,000 clones, with around 80% occurring only once. Notes on the study in general: The baseline diversity of complete responders showed similarity to that of newly diagnosed patients. A significant rise in TCR diversity was seen by C4D1 for CD4+ cells but not for CD8+ cells. The study reported lower baseline TCR diversity in newly diagnosed patients than in healthy donors.

Germline-derived CDR1 and CDR2 are SGHRS and YFSETQ. This CDR3 region has 11 residues. Trimming took off 1 base at V and 7 bases at J, with 6 bases between the two ends. The material was CD4+ T cells from blood, obtained before the fourth cycle of nivolumab. The genes are TRBV5-1 and TRBJ2-7; a weak D match, TRBD1 (5 bases). This clonotype was sampled from a human donor with classical Hodgkin lymphoma. The CDR3 protein is CASSLSGEQYF. CDR3 DNA sequence: TGCGCCAGCAGCTTGTCAGGGGAGCAGTACTTC.